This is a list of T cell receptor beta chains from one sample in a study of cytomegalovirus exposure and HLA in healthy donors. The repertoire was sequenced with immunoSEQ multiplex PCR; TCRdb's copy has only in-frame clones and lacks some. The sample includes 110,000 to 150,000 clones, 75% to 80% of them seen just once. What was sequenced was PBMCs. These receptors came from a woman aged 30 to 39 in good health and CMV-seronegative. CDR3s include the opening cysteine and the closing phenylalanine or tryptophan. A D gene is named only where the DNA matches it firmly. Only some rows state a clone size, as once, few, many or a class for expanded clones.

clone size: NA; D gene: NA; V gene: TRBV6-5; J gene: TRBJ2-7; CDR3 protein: CASSYRRALGEQYF; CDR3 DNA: TGTGCCAGCAGCTACCGGAGGGCCCTAGGGGAGCAGTACTTC
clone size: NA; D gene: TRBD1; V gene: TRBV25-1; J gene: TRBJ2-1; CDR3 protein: CASSGSDRIPYNEQFF; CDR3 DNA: TGTGCCAGCAGTGGATCGGACAGGATCCCCTACAATGAGCAGTTCTTC
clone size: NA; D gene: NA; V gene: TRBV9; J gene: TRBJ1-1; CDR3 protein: CASSTDGIMNTEAFF; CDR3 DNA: TGTGCCAGCAGCACTGACGGGATTATGAACACTGAAGCTTTCTTT
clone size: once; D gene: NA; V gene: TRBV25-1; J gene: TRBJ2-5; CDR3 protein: CASRQGFGQETQYF; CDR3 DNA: TGTGCCAGCAGACAGGGTTTTGGCCAAGAGACCCAGTACTTC
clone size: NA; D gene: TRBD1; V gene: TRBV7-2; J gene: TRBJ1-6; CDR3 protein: CASSLVGQGNSPLHF; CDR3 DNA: TGTGCCAGCAGCTTAGTGGGACAGGGAAATTCACCCCTCCACTTT
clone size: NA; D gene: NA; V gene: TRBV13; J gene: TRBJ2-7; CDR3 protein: CASSDTSSYEQYF; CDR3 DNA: TGTGCCAGCTCCGACACGAGCTCCTACGAGCAGTACTTC
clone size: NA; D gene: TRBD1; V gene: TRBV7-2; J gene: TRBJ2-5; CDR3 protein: CASSPGQGGKTQYF; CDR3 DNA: TGTGCCAGCAGCCCCGGACAGGGCGGGAAGACCCAGTACTTC
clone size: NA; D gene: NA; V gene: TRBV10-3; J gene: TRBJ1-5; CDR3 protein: CAISASTETYQPQHF; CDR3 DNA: TGTGCCATCAGTGCTTCGACAGAGACTTATCAGCCCCAGCATTTT
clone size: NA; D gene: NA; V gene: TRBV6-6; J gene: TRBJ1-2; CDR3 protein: CATQMGGSYYGYTF; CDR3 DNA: TGTGCCACCCAGATGGGGGGGTCCTACTATGGCTACACCTTC
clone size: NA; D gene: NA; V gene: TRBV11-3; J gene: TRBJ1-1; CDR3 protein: CASSPGGGRLNTEAFF; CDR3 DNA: TGTGCCAGCAGCCCCGGAGGAGGACGCCTGAACACTGAAGCTTTCTTT
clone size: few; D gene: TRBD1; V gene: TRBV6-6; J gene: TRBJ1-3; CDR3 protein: CASSWDRPSSGNTIYF; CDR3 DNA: TGTGCCAGCAGTTGGGACAGGCCGAGCTCTGGAAACACCATATATTTT